This record concerns one T cell receptor beta chain sequence. The antigen is undetermined. The data derive from a study of cytomegalovirus exposure and HLA in healthy donors. The CDR3 extends over 16 amino acids. Germline-derived CDR1 and CDR2 are MNHEY and SMNVEV (reference sequence). Trimming took 3 bases from V and 2 from J, leaving 11 bases between them. Among the roughly 120 subjects of the validation cohort, separate from the roughly 600-subject first cohort, were the donors. Points from the study as a whole: Reportedly, diagnosis of cytomegalovirus status by the classifier showed high specificity and sensitivity. Specific recognition of CMV antigens was confirmed in vitro for a few chains (all CMV-associated). First-cohort TCR clusters were later found to tend to co-occur in the 90 to 150 validation repertoires.

Generated by immunoSEQ multiplex PCR, the TCRdb table keeps only in-frame clones and is missing some. Of roughly 65,000 clones in the sample, around 95% are singletons; the top ten hold about 4.4%. The chain joins TRBV27 to TRBJ2-6; D is ambiguous. Input material: PBMCs. The receptor comes from a man between 18 and 35 years old in good health and CMV-seropositive. CDR3: CASSLAGYTGANVLTF. The DNA of the CDR3 is TGTGCCAGCAGTTTGGCAGGATATACTGGGGCCAACGTCCTGACTTTC.